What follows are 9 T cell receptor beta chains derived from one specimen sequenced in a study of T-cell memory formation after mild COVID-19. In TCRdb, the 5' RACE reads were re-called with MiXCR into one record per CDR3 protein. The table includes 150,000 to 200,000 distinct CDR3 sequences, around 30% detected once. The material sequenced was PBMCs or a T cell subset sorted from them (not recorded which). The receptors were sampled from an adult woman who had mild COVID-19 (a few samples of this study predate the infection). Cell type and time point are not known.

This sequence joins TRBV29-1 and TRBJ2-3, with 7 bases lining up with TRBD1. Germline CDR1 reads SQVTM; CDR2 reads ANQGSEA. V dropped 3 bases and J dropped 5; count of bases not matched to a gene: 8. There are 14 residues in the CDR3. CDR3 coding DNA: TGCAGCGTTGACATGGCCGCAGGGGGAGATACGCAGTATTTT. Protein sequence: CSVDMAAGGDTQYF.

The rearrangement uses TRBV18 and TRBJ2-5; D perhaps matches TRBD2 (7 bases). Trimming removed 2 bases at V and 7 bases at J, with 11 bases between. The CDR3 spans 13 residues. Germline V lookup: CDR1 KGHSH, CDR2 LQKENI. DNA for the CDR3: TGTGCCAGCTCACCAGCGGGGGCCGGGACCCAGTACTTC. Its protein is CASSPAGAGTQYF. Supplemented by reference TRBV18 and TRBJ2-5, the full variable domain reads NAGVMQNPRHLVRRRGQEARLRCSPMKGHSHVYWYRQLPEEGLKFMVYLQKENIIDESGMPKERFSAEFPKEGPSILRIQQVVRGDSAAYFCASSPAGAGTQYFGPGTRLLVL.

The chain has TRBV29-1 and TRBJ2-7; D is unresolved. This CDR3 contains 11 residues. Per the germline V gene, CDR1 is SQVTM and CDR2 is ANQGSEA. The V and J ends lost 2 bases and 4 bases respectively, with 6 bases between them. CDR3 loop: CSVEMGYEQYF. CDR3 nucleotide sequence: TGCAGCGTTGAAATGGGATACGAGCAGTACTTC.

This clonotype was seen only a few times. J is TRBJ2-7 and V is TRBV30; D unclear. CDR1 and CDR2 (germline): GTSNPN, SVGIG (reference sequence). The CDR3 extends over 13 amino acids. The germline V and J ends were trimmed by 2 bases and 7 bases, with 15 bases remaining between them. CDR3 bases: TGTGCCTGGAGTACAACCCGGATGGGGGAGCAGTACTTC. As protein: CAWSTTRMGEQYF.

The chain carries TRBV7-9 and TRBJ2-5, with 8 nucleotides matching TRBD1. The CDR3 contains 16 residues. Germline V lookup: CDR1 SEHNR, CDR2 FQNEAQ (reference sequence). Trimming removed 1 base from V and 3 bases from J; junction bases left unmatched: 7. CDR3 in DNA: TGTGCCAGCAGCTTAGGAGACAGGGGAAGAAAAGAGACCCAGTACTTC. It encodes CASSLGDRGRKETQYF.

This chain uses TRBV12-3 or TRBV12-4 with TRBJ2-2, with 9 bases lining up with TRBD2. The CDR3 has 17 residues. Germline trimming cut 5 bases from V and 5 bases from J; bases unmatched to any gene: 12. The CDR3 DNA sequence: TGTGCCAGCAGTCCCTTTGCGGGAGGGGGATCTACCGGGGAGCTGTTTTTT. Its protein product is CASSPFAGGGSTGELFF.

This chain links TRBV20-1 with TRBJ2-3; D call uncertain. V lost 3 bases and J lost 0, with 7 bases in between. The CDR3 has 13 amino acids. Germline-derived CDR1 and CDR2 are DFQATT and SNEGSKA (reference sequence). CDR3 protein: CSASETSTDTQYF. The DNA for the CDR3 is TGCAGTGCTAGTGAGACTAGCACAGATACGCAGTATTTT.

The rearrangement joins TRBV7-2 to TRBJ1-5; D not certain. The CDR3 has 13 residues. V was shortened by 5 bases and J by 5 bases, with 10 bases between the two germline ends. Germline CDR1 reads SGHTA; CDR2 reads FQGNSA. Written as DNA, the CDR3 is TGTGCCAGCAGCCGGAGCGGGGATCAGCCCCAGCATTTT. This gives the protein CASSRSGDQPQHF.

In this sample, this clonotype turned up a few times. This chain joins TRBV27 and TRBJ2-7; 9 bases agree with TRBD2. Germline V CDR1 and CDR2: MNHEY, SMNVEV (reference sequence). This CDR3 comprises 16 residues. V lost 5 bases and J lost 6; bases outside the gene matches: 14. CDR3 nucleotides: TGTGCCAGCAGTCCCCAGGGGCGCGGGAGGGCCCTCGAGCAGTACTTC. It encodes CASSPQGRGRALEQYF.